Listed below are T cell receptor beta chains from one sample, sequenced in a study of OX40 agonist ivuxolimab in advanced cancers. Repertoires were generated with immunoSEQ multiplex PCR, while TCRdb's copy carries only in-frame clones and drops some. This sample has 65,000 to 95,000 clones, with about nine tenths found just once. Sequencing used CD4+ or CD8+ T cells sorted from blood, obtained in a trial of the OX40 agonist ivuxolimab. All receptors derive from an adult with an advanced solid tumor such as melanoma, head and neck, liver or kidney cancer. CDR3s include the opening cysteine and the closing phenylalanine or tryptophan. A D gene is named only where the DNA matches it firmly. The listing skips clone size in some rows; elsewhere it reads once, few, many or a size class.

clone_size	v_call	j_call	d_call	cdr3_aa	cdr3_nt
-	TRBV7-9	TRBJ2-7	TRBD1	CASSWGQGLGEQYF	TGTGCCAGCAGCTGGGGACAGGGGTTAGGCGAGCAGTACTTC
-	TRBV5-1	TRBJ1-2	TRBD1	CASSAPGQENYGYTF	TGCGCCAGCAGCGCACCGGGACAGGAGAACTATGGCTACACCTTC
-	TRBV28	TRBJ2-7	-	CASSLVRRVSSYEQYF	TGTGCCAGCAGTTTAGTTCGCAGGGTGAGCTCCTACGAGCAGTACTTC
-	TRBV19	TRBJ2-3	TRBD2	CASSSGTNTDTQYF	TGTGCCAGTAGTAGCGGGACTAACACAGATACGCAGTATTTT
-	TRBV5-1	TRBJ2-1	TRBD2	CASSLTSGSGNEQFF	TGCGCCAGCAGCCTGACTAGCGGGAGTGGGAATGAGCAGTTCTTC
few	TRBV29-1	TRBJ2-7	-	CSVETFTYEQYF	TGCAGCGTTGAGACATTTACCTACGAGCAGTACTTC
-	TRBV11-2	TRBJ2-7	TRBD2	CASSPGLAYEQYF	TGTGCCAGCAGCCCCGGACTAGCCTACGAGCAGTACTTC
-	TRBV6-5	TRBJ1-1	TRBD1	CASTPGQYLEAFF	TGTGCCAGCACCCCGGGACAGTACCTAGAAGCTTTCTTT
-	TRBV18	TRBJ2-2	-	CASSPTTSRTGELFF	TGTGCCAGCTCACCCACTACCAGCCGGACCGGGGAGCTGTTTTTT
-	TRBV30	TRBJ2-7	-	CAWRGLYEQYF	TGTGCCTGGAGAGGTCTTTACGAGCAGTACTTC
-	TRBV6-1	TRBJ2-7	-	CASSYEGYEQYF	TGTGCCAGCAGTTATGAAGGCTACGAGCAGTACTTC
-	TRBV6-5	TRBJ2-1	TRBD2	CASSYSPSGGYNEQFF	TGTGCCAGCAGTTACTCGCCTAGCGGGGGGTACAATGAGCAGTTCTTC
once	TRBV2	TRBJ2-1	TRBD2	CASSGGLAGGPVNNEQFF	TGTGCCAGCAGTGGGGGACTAGCGGGAGGGCCGGTCAACAATGAGCAGTTCTTC
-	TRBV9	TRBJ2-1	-	CASSTYNEQFF	TGTGCCAGCAGCACATACAATGAGCAGTTCTTC
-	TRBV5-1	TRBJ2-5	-	CASSLDRPQETQYF	TGCGCCAGCAGCTTGGACAGGCCCCAAGAGACCCAGTACTTC
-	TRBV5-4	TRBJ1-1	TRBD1	CASSGGQGAGEAFF	TGTGCCAGCAGCGGGGGACAGGGGGCCGGTGAAGCTTTCTTT
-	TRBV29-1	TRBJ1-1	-	CSGSAGGSTEAFF	TGCAGCGGGAGTGCGGGGGGGAGCACTGAAGCTTTCTTT
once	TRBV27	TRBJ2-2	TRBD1	CATWDRGNTGELFF	TGTGCCACATGGGACAGGGGAAACACCGGGGAGCTGTTTTTT
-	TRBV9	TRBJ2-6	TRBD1	CASSPGTGRSGANVLTF	TGTGCCAGCAGTCCCGGGACAGGCCGCTCTGGGGCCAACGTCCTGACTTTC
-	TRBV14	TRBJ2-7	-	CASSRFLGSYEQYF	TGTGCCAGCAGCCGCTTCTTGGGATCCTACGAGCAGTACTTC
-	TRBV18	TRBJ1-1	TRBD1	CASSPLGTGGTEAFF	TGTGCCAGCTCACCTTTAGGAACAGGGGGCACTGAAGCTTTCTTT
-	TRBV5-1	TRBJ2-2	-	CASSQLQGNTGELFF	TGCGCCAGCAGCCAACTACAGGGGAACACCGGGGAGCTGTTTTTT
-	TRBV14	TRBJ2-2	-	CASSYDGNTGELFF	TGTGCCAGCAGCTATGACGGGAACACCGGGGAGCTGTTTTTT
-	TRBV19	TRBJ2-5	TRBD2	CASSAGLAMGETQYF	TGTGCCAGTAGTGCGGGACTAGCCATGGGAGAGACCCAGTACTTC
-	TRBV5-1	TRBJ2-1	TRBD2	CASRFRTSGIRSEQFF	TGCGCCAGCAGATTTAGGACTAGCGGGATACGGAGTGAGCAGTTCTTC
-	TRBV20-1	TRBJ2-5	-	CSVDLGETQYF	TGCAGTGTTGACCTCGGGGAGACCCAGTACTTC
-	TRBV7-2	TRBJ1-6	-	CASNAALRTYGSPLHF	TGTGCCAGCAACGCGGCCTTGCGGACTTATGGGTCACCCCTCCACTTT
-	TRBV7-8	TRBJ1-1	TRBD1	CASSIRGPTEAFF	TGTGCCAGCAGCATCAGGGGGCCCACTGAAGCTTTCTTT
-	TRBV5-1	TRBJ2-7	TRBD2	CASRTTLAGGRYEQYF	TGCGCCAGCAGAACCACTCTAGCGGGAGGCCGCTACGAGCAGTACTTC
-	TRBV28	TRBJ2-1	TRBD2	CASSSAGGLSYNEQFF	TGTGCCAGCAGTTCAGCGGGAGGACTCTCCTACAATGAGCAGTTCTTC